This T cell receptor (beta chain) was documented in a study of OX40 agonist ivuxolimab in advanced cancers. Study-wide background: Dose-escalation subjects each had hepatocellular carcinoma, melanoma, renal cell or head and neck cancer. The mean age was roughly 60 years, ranging from about 20 to 79, with 65% to 90% of participants male.

CDR1 SGHDT and CDR2 YYEEEE come from the germline V gene. V dropped 2 bases and J dropped 8 bases, with 16 bases sitting between them. This CDR3 is 15 amino acids long. General study findings and limits: Expanded clones were, on average, more numerous among CD8+ T cells than CD4+.

Libraries were prepared by immunoSEQ multiplex PCR; TCRdb keeps only in-frame clonotypes and omits some of them. The table shows some 69,000 clones, with 70% to 90% occurring only once. Comments on this clone: As yet, its antigen is unknown.

This TCR derives from an adult with an advanced solid tumor such as melanoma, head and neck, liver or kidney cancer. This sequence joins TRBV5-6 and TRBJ1-4; the D gene is possibly TRBD1 (6 bases). Source: CD4+ or CD8+ T cells sorted from blood, taken in a trial of the OX40 agonist ivuxolimab. CDR3 DNA: TGTGCCAGCAGCTTTGGTGGGGGCCACGGGGAAAAACTGTTTTTT. Its protein product is CASSFGGGHGEKLFF.